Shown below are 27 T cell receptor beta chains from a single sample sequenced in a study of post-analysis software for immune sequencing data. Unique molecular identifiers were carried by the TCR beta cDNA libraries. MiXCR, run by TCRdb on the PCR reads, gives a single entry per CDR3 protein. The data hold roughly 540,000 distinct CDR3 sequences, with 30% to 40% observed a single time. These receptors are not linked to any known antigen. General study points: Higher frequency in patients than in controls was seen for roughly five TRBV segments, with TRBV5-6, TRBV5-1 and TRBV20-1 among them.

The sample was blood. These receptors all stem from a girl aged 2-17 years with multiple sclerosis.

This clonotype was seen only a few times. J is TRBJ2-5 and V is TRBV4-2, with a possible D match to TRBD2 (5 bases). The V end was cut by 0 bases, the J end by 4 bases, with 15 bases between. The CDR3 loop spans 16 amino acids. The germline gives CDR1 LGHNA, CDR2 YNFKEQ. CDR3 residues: CASSQESAGTGETQYF. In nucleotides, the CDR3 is TGTGCCAGCAGCCAAGAAAGCGCGGGCACGGGAGAGACCCAGTACTTC.

CDR3 region: CASRPGGTGGNNEQFF. For the CDR3, the DNA is TGTGCCAGCAGGCCAGGTGGGACAGGGGGAAACAATGAGCAGTTCTTC. The J gene is TRBJ2-1, the V gene TRBV6-2 or TRBV6-3, with TRBD1 matching 11 bases. Looked up from germline, CDR1 is MNHEY and CDR2 is SVGEGT. The CDR3 spans 16 residues. V gave up 6 bases and J gave up 5 bases; unmatched junction bases: 9.

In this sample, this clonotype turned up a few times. The CDR3 DNA reads TGTGCCAGCAGCAAGGGACAGAGCACTGAAGCTTTCTTT. Residues: CASSKGQSTEAFF. The chain combines TRBV9 with TRBJ1-1; TRBD1 matches at 7 bases. Germline V gives CDR1 SGDLS, CDR2 YYNGEE. With V trimmed by 4 bases and J by 4 bases, 4 bases remained unmatched. The CDR3 has 13 residues.

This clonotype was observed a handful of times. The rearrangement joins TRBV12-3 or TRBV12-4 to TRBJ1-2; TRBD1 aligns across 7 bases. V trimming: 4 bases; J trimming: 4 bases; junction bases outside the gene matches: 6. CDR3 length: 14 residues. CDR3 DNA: TGTGCCAGCAGTTCCCGACAGGGCCCCTATGGCTACACCTTC. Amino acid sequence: CASSSRQGPYGYTF.

In DNA form, the CDR3 reads TGTGCCAGCAGGCCCAGGGTGTTAGGGACGAACACTGAAGCTTTCTTT. Protein: CASRPRVLGTNTEAFF. V is TRBV12-3 or TRBV12-4 and J is TRBJ1-1; tentative D call: TRBD1 (5 bases). This CDR3 region has 16 residues. V was cut by 6 bases and J by 1 base, with 18 bases left in between.

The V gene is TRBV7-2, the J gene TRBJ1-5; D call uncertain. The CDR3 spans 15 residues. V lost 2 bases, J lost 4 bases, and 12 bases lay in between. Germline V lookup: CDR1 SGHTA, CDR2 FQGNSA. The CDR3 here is CASSLSWQQNQPQHF. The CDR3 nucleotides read TGTGCCAGCAGCTTAAGTTGGCAGCAGAATCAGCCCCAGCATTTT.

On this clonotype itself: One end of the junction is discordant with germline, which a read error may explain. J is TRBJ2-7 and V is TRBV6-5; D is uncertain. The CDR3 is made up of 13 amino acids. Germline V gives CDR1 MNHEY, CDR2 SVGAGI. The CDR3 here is CASSYSQTYGQYF. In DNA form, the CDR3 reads TGTGCCAGCAGTTACTCACAAACCTACGGGCAGTACTTC.

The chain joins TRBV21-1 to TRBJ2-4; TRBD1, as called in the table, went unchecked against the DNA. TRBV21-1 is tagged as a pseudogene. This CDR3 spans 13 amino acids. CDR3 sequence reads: CASSSWTGDIQYF. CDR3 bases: TGTGCCAGCAGCTCGTGGACGGGGGACATTCAGTACTTC.

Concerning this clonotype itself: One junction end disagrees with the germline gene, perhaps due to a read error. DNA for the CDR3: TGTGCCAGCAGTTACACGGTCTACAATGAGCAGTGCTTC. Translating gives CASSYTVYNEQCF. The chain is built from TRBV6-5 and TRBJ2-1; D gene unclear. Per germline, CDR1 MNHEY and CDR2 SVGAGI. The CDR3 is 13 residues long.

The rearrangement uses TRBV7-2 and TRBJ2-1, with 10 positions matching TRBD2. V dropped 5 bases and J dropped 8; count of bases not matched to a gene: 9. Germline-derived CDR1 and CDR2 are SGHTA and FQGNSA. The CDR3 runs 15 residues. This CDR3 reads CASSQLVAGGHEQFF. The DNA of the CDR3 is TGTGCCAGCAGCCAGCTGGTAGCGGGGGGACATGAGCAGTTCTTC.

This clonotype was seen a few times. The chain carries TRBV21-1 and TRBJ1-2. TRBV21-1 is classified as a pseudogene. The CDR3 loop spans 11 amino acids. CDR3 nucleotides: TGTGCCAGCAGCGCTCCAGATGGCTACACCTTC. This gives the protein CASSAPDGYTF.

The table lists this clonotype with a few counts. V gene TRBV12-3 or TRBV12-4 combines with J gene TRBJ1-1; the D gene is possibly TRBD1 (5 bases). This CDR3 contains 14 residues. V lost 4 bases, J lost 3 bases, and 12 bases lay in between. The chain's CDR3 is CASSSNLGDTEAFF. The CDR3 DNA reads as TGTGCCAGCAGTTCCAATCTGGGGGACACTGAAGCTTTCTTT.

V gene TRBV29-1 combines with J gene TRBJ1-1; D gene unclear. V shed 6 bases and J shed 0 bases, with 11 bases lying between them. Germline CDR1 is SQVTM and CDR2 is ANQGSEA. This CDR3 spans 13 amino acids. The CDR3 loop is CSVVRVMNTEAFF. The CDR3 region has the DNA TGCAGCGTGGTAAGGGTCATGAACACTGAAGCTTTCTTT.

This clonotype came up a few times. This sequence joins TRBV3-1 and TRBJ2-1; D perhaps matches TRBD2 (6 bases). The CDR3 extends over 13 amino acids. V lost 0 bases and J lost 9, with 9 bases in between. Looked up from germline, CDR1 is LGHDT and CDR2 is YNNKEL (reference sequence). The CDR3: CASSQDLGGEQFF. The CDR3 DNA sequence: TGTGCCAGCAGCCAAGATTTGGGAGGTGAGCAGTTCTTC.

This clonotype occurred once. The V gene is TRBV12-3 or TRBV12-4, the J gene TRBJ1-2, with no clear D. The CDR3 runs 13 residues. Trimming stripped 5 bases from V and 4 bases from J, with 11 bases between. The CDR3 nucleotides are TGTGCCAGCAGTCTGCGCAGCGCCTATGGCTACACCTTC. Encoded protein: CASSLRSAYGYTF.

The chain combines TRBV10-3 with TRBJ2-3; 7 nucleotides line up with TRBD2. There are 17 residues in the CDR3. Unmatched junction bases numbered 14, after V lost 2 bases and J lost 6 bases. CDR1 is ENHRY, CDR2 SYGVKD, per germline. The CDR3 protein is CAISEIPPTSLRDTQYF. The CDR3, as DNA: TGTGCCATCAGTGAGATCCCCCCGACTAGCCTGCGGGATACGCAGTATTTT.

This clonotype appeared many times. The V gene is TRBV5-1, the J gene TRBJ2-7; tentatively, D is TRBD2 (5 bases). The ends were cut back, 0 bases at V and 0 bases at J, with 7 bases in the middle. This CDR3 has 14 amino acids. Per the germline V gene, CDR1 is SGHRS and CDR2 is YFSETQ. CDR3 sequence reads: CASSLDGLSYEQYF. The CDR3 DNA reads TGCGCCAGCAGCTTGGATGGACTCTCCTACGAGCAGTACTTC.

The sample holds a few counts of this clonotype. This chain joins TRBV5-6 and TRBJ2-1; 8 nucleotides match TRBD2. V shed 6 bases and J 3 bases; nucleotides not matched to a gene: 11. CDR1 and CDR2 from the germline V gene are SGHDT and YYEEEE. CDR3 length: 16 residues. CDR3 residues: CASTPTGGQNYNEQFF. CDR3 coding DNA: TGTGCCAGCACCCCAACGGGGGGGCAGAACTACAATGAGCAGTTCTTC.

CDR3 region: CASSEIDGQGIGFRETQYF. The CDR3 nucleotides are TGTGCCAGCAGTGAAATAGATGGACAGGGGATCGGGTTTAGGGAGACCCAGTACTTC. V gene TRBV6-1 combines with J gene TRBJ2-5; 9 nucleotides line up with TRBD1. The length of the CDR3 is 19 residues. CDR1 MNHNS and CDR2 SASEGT come from the germline V gene. J was trimmed by 5 bases and V by 2 bases; bases with no gene match: 18.

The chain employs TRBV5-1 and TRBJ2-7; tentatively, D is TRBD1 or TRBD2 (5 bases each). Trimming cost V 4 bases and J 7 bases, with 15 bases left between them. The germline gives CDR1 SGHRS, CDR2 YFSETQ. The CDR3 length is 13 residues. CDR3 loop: CASSRDPFEEQYF. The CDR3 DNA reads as TGCGCCAGCAGCCGGGACCCATTTGAGGAGCAGTACTTC.

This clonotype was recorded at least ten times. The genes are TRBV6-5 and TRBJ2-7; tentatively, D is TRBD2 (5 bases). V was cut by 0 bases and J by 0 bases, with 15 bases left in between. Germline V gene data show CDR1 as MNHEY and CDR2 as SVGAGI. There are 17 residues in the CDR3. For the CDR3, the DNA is TGTGCCAGCAGTTACTCTAAATTGGAGGAGGTCTCCTACGAGCAGTACTTC. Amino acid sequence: CASSYSKLEEVSYEQYF.

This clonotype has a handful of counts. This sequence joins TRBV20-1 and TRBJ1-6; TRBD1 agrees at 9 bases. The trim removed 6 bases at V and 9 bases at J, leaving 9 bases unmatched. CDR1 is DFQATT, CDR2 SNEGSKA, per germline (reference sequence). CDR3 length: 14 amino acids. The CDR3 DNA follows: TGCAGTGCCGATTCAGGGACAGGGAGTTCACCCCTCCACTTT. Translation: CSADSGTGSSPLHF.

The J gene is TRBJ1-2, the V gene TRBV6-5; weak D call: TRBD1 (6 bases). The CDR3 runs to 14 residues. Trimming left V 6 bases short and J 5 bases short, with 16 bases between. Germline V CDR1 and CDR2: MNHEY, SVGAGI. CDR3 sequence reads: CASSRQGGGYGYTF. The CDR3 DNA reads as TGTGCCAGCAGCCGACAAGGGGGAGGGTATGGCTACACCTTC.

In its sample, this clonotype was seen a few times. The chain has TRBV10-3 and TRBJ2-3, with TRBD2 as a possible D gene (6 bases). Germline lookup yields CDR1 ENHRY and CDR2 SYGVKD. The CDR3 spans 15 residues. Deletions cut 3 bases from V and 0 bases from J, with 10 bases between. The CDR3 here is CAISDPAGSTDTQYF. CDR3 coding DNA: TGTGCCATCAGTGACCCAGCGGGTAGCACAGATACGCAGTATTTT.

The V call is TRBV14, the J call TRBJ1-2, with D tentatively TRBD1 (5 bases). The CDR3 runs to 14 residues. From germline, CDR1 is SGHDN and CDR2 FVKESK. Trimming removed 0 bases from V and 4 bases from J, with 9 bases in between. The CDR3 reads CASSQELQGYGYTF. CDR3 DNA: TGTGCCAGCAGCCAAGAATTGCAGGGCTATGGCTACACCTTC.

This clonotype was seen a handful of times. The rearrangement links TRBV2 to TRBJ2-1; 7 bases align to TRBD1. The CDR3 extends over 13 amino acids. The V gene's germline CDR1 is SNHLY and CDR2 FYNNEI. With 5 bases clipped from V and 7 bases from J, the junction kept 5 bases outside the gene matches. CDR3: CASSNNRGNEQFF. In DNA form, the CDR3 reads TGTGCCAGCAGTAACAACAGGGGAAATGAGCAGTTCTTC.

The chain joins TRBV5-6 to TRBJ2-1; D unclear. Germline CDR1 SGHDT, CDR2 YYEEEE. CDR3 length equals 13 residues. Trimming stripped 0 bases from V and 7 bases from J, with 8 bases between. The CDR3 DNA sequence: TGTGCCAGCAGCTTGGGACTTCCTAATGAGCAGTTCTTC. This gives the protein CASSLGLPNEQFF.